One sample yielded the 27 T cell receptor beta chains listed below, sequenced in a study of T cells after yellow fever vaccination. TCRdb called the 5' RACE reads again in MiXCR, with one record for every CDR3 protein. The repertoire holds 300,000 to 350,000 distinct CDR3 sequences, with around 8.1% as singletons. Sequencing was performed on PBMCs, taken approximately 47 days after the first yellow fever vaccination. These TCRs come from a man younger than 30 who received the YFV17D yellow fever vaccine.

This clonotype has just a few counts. In nucleotides, the CDR3 is TGTGCCAGCATGGCCCGTGGTGCCCCGAACACCGGGGAGCTGTTTTTT. It translates to CASMARGAPNTGELFF. The chain combines TRBV27 with TRBJ2-2; D gene ambiguous. The V gene's germline CDR1 is MNHEY and CDR2 SMNVEV (reference sequence). The CDR3 totals 16 residues. Trimming pared 7 bases from V and 0 bases from J, leaving 15 bases between.

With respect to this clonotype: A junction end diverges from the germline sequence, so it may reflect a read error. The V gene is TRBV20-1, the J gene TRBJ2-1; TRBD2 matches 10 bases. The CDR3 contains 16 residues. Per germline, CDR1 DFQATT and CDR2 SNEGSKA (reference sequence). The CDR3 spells CCARSSERGGRNEQFF. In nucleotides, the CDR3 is TGCTGTGCTAGATCGTCGGAGCGGGGGGGCAGGAATGAGCAGTTCTTC.

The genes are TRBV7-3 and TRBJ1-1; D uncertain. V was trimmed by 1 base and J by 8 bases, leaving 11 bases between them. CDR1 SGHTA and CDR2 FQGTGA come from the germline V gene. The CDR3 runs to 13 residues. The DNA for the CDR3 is TGTGCCAGCAGCTTAAAAAACGAAGACGAAGCTTTCTTT. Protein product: CASSLKNEDEAFF.

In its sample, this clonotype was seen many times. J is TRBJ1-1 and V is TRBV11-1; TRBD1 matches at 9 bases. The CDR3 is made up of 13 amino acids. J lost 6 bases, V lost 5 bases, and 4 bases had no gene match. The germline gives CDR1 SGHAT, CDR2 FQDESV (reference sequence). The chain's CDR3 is CASSRQGGAEAFF. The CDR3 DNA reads TGTGCCAGCAGCCGACAGGGGGGCGCTGAAGCTTTCTTT.

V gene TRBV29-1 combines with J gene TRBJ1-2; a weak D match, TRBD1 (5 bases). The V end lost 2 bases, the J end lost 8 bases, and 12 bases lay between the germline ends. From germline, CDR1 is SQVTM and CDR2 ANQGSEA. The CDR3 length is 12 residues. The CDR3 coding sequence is TGCAGCGTTGAAAATAGGGGACGGGGCTACACCTTC. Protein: CSVENRGRGYTF.

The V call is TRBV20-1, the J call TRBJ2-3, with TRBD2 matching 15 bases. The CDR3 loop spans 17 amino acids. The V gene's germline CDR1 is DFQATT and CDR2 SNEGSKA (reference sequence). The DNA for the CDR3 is TGCTGGGGTCAAGCTCCGGGACTAGCGGGGGGTGGCGATACGCAGTATTTT. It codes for CWGQAPGLAGGGDTQYF.

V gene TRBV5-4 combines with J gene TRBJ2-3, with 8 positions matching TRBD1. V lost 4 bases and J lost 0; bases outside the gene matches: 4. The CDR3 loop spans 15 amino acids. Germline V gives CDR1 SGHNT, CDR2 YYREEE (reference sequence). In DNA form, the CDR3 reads TGTGCCAGCAGCCGACAGGGGTCCAGCACAGATACGCAGTATTTT. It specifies CASSRQGSSTDTQYF.

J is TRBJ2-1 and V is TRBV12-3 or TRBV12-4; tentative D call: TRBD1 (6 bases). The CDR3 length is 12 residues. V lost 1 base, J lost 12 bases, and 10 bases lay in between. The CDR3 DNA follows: TGTGCCAGCAGTTTAGGCGCACAGGGGCAGTTCTTC. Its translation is CASSLGAQGQFF.

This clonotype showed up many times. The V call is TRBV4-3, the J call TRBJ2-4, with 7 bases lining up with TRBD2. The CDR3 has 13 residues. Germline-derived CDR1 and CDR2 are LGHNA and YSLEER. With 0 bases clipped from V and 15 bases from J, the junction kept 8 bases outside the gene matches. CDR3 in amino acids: CASSQEKAGRRYF. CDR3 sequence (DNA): TGCGCCAGCAGCCAAGAAAAAGCGGGGAGGCGGTACTTC.

Written as DNA, the CDR3 is TGTGCCAGCAGTTTGACCAATACGAGGGATACGCAGTATTTT. Its protein product is CASSLTNTRDTQYF. The gene calls are TRBV12-3 or TRBV12-4 and TRBJ2-3; no firm D call. The length of the CDR3 is 14 residues. V was cut by 3 bases and J by 6 bases, with 13 bases left in between.

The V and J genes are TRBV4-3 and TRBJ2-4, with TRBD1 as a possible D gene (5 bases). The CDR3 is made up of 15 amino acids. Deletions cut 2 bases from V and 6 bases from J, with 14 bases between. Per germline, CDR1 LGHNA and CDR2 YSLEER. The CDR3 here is CASSQKGSYPNIQYF. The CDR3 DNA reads TGCGCCAGCAGCCAAAAGGGGTCCTACCCAAACATTCAGTACTTC.

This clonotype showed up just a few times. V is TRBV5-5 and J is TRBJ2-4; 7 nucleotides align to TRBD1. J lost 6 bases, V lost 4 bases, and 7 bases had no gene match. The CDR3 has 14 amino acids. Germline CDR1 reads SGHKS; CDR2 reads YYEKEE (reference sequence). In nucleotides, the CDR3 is TGTGCCAGCAGCGAATCCGGGACAGTAAACATTCAGTACTTC. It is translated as CASSESGTVNIQYF. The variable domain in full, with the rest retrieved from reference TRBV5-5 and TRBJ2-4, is DAGVTQSPTHLIKTRGQQVTLRCSPISGHKSVSWYQQVLGQGPQFIFQYYEKEERGRGNFPDRFSARQFPNYSSELNVNALLLGDSALYLCASSESGTVNIQYFGAGTRLSVL.

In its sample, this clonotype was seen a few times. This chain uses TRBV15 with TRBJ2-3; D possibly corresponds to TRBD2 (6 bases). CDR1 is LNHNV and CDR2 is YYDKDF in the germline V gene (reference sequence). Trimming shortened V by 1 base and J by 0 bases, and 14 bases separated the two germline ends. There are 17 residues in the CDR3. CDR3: CATSRGAGIQSTDTQYF. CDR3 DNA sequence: TGTGCCACCAGCAGAGGGGCGGGGATTCAAAGCACAGATACGCAGTATTTT.

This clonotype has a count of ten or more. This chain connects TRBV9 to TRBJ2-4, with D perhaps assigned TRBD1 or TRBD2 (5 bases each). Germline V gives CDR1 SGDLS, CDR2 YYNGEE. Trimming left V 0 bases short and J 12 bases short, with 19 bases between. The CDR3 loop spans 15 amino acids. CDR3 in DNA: TGTGCCAGCAGCGTAGAGGGGACGGACGGGAACGGTCAGTACTTC. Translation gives CASSVEGTDGNGQYF. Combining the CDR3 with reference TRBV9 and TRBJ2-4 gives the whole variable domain DSGVTQTPKHLITATGQRVTLRCSPRSGDLSVYWYQQSLDQGLQFLIQYYNGEERAKGNILERFSAQQFPDLHSELNLSSLELGDSALYFCASSVEGTDGNGQYFGAGTRLSVL.

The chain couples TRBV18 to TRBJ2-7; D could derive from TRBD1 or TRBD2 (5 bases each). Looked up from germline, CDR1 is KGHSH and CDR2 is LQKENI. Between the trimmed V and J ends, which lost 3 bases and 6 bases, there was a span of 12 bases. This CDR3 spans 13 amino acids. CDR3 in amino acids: CASSPGPPGEQYV. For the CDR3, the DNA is TGTGCCAGCTCACCGGGACCGCCGGGCGAGCAGTACGTC.

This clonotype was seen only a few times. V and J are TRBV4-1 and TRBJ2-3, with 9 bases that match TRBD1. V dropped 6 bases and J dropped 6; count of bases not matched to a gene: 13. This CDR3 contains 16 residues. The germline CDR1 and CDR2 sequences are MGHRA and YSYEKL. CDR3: CASSTTGTGRRDTQYF. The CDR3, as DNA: TGCGCCAGCAGTACCACCGGGACAGGGAGGAGGGATACGCAGTATTTT.

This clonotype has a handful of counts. The CDR3 protein is CASSYSEGGGYEQYF. The CDR3 region has the DNA TGTGCCAGCAGTTACTCGGAGGGAGGAGGCTACGAGCAGTACTTC. V is TRBV6-5 and J is TRBJ2-7; D might be TRBD2 (6 bases). The CDR3 has 15 amino acids. Germline CDR1 MNHEY, CDR2 SVGAGI. V gave up 0 bases and J gave up 3 bases, with 12 bases separating them.

The CDR3 here is CASSNPGKGGADTQYF. The CDR3 bases are TGTGCCAGCAGCAATCCAGGGAAAGGTGGTGCAGATACGCAGTATTTT. This chain links TRBV7-9 with TRBJ2-3, with a possible D match to TRBD1 (5 bases). The length of the CDR3 is 16 residues. CDR1 is SEHNR and CDR2 is FQNEAQ in the germline V gene (reference sequence). Between the trimmed V and J ends, which lost 5 bases and 4 bases, there was a span of 19 bases.

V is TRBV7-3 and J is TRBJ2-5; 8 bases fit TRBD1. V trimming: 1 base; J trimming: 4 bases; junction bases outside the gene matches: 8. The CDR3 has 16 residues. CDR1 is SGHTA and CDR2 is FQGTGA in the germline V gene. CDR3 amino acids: CASSLISGGRGETQYF. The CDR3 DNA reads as TGTGCCAGCAGCTTAATTTCAGGGGGCCGGGGAGAGACCCAGTACTTC.

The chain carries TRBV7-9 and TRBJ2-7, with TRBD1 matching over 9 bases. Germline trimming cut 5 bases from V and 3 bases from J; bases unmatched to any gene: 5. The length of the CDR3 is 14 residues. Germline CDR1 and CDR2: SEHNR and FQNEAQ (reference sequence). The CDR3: CASSPDRGDYEQYF. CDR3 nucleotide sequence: TGTGCCAGCAGCCCAGACAGGGGGGACTACGAGCAGTACTTC.

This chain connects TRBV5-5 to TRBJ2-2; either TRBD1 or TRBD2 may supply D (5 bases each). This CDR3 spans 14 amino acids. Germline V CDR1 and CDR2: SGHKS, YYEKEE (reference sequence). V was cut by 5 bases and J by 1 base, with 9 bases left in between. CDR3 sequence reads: CASRSGQNTGELFF. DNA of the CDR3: TGTGCCAGCAGAAGCGGACAGAACACCGGGGAGCTGTTTTTT.

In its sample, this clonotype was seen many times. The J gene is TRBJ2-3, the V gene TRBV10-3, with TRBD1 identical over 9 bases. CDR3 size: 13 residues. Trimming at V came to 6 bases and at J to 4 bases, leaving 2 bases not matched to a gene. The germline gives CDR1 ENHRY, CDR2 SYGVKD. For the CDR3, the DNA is TGTGCCATCAGGGACAGGGGTTCAGATACGCAGTATTTT. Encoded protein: CAIRDRGSDTQYF.

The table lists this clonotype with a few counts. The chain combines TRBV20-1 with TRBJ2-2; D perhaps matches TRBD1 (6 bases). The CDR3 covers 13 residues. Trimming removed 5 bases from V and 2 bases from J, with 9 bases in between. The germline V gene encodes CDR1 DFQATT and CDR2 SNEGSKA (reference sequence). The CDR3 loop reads CSAGGQNTGELFF. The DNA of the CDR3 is TGCAGTGCTGGGGGACAAAACACCGGGGAGCTGTTTTTT.

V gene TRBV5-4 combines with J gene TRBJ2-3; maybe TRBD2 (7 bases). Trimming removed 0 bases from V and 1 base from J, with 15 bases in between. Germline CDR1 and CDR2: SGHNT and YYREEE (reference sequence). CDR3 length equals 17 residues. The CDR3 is CASSLVTWGGGTDTQYF. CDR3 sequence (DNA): TGTGCCAGCAGCTTGGTGACGTGGGGGGGCGGCACAGATACGCAGTATTTT.

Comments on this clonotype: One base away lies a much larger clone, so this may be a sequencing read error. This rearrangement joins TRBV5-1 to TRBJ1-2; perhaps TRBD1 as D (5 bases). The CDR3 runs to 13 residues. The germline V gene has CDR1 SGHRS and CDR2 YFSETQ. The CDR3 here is CASTWGYDYAYTF. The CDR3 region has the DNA TGCGCCAGCACCTGGGGGTATGACTATGCCTACACCTTC.

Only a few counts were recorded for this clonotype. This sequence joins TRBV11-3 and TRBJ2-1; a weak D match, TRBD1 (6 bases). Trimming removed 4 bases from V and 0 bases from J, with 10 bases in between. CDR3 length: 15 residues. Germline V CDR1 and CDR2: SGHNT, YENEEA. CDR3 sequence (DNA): TGTGCCAGCAGCTCCCGGGACACCTCCTACAATGAGCAGTTCTTC. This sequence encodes CASSSRDTSYNEQFF.

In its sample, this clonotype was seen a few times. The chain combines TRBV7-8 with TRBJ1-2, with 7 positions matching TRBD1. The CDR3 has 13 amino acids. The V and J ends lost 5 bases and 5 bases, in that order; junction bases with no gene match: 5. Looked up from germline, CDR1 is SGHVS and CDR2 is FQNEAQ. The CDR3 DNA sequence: TGTGCCAGCAGCCTCGTGGGACAGTATGGCTACACCTTC. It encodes CASSLVGQYGYTF.